Only a few counts were recorded for the clone carrying this T cell receptor (beta chain). The data derive from a study of blood T cells in healthy people across ages. A sample-barcoded 5' primer and a J-beta primer mix were used in a second PCR of about 7 to 11 cycles. TCRdb itself ran the 5' RACE reads through MiXCR, one entry per CDR3 protein. The sample shows 1.5 million to 2 million distinct CDR3 sequences, about 32% of them seen only once. Trimming removed 8 bases at V and 2 bases at J, with 11 bases between. The CDR3 is 13 amino acids. Total RNA was extracted at no less than 6 micrograms per sample.

This sequence originates from a woman in her twenties or thirties in good health. Sequencing was carried out using blood. The chain joins TRBV12-3 or TRBV12-4 to TRBJ2-3; D call uncertain. In nucleotides, the CDR3 is TGTGCCAGCGGGCCGACGTACACAGATACGCAGTATTTT. Translation gives CASGPTYTDTQYF.